This T cell receptor (beta chain) was identified in a study of T cell repertoires in cytomegalovirus infection. CDR3 length: 14 amino acids. Trimming removed 5 bases from V and 10 bases from J; junction bases left unmatched: 3. Germline values: CDR1 SGHTA, CDR2 FQGNSA. TCRdb reprocessed the reads with MiXCR, giving one entry per CDR3 protein. The table records some 700,000 distinct CDR3 sequences, roughly 36% of them present only once. The clonotype was recovered from a human donor in good health (CMV status not recorded). Some clones in this sample may be carry-over from other donors' samples. This chain joins TRBV7-2 and TRBJ2-1; 15 nucleotides match TRBD2. The sequencing input was PBMCs. CDR3 amino acids: CASSPGTSGGEQFF. As DNA, the CDR3 is TGTGCCAGCAGCCCTGGGACTAGCGGGGGGGAGCAGTTCTTC.